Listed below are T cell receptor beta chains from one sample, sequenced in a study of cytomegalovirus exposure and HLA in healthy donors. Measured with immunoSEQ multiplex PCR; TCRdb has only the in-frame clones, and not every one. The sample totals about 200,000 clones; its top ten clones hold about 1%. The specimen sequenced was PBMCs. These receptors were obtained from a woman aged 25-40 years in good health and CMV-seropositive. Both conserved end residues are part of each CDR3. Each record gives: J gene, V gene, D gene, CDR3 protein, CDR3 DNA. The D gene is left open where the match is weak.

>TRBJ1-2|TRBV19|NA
CASSIGTATNYGYTF
TGTGCCAGTAGTATCGGTACAGCTACTAACTATGGCTACACCTTC
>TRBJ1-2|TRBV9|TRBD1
CASSATTGADYGYTF
TGTGCCAGCAGCGCTACTACAGGGGCGGACTATGGCTACACCTTC
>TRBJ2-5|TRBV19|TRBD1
CASSIATGRETQYF
TGTGCCAGTAGTATAGCGACAGGGAGAGAGACCCAGTACTTC
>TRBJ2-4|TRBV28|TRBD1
CASSLGGTGRGNIQYF
TGTGCCAGCAGTTTAGGGGGGACAGGGCGCGGAAACATTCAGTACTTC
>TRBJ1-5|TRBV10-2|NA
CASSDEGTSNQPQHF
TGCGCCAGCAGTGATGAGGGAACAAGCAATCAGCCCCAGCATTTT
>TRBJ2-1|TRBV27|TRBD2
CASRKIAGVSYNEQFF
TGTGCCAGCAGGAAGATAGCGGGGGTGTCCTACAATGAGCAGTTCTTC
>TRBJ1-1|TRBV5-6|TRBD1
CASSLSRFRGLVNTEAFF
TGTGCCAGCAGCTTGTCTCGATTCAGGGGGCTTGTGAACACTGAAGCTTTCTTT
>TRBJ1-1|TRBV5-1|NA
CASSPDRANTEAFF
TGCGCCAGCAGCCCGGACAGAGCGAACACTGAAGCTTTCTTT
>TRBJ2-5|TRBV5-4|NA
CASSLAAGAGDQETQYF
TGTGCCAGCAGCTTGGCCGCAGGGGCAGGAGATCAAGAGACCCAGTACTTC
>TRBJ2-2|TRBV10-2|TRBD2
CASRGFSGRVTGGELFF
TGCGCCAGCAGGGGTTTTAGTGGGAGGGTAACCGGCGGGGAGCTGTTTTTT
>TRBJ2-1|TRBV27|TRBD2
CASGRGAGGRDEQFF
TGTGCCAGCGGTCGTGGAGCGGGGGGGCGGGATGAGCAGTTCTTC
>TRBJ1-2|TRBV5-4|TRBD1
CASGSQQGREGYTF
TGTGCCAGCGGATCCCAACAGGGGAGAGAGGGCTACACCTTC
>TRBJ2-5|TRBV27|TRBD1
CASSFFSGTGRETQYF
TGTGCCAGCAGTTTTTTTTCCGGGACAGGGAGGGAGACCCAGTACTTC
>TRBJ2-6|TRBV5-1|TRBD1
CASSARQGTAGANVLTF
TGCGCCAGCAGCGCCCGACAGGGAACCGCTGGGGCCAACGTCCTGACTTTC
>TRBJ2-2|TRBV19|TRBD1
CASHRAGTGYTGELFF
TGTGCCAGTCATCGTGCGGGGACAGGTTACACCGGGGAGCTGTTTTTT
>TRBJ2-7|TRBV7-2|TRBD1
CASSLGRDSYSYEQYF
TGTGCCAGCAGCTTAGGTAGGGACAGCTATTCCTACGAGCAGTACTTC
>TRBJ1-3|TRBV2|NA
CASSERLAPPGNTIYF
TGTGCCAGCAGTGAGAGACTGGCCCCACCTGGAAACACCATATATTTT
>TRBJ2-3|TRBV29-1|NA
CSVRRGMTSTDTQYF
TGCAGCGTTCGGCGGGGCATGACTAGCACAGATACGCAGTATTTT
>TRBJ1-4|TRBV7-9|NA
CASTGQGYATNEKLFF
TGTGCCAGCACGGGACAAGGATATGCAACTAATGAAAAACTGTTTTTT
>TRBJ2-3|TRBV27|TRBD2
CASSLLGVVASGSTDTQYF
TGTGCCAGCAGTTTACTTGGCGTTGTGGCTAGCGGTAGCACAGATACGCAGTATTTT
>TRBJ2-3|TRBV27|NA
CASSPAWDSKSTDTQYF
TGTGCCAGCAGTCCAGCCTGGGACTCGAAAAGCACAGATACGCAGTATTTT
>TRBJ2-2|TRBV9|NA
CASSVSYTGELFF
TGTGCCAGCAGCGTCTCCTACACCGGGGAGCTGTTTTTT
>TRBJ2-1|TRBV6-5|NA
CASKRGVSSYNEQFF
TGTGCCAGCAAACGCGGCGTGAGCTCCTACAATGAGCAGTTCTTC
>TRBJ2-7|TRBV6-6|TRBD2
CASSYRAGGLNVEQYF
TGTGCCAGCAGTTACAGGGCGGGGGGGCTTAACGTCGAGCAGTACTTC
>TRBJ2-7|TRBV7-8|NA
CASSLASRYEQYF
TGTGCCAGCAGCTTAGCGTCGCGGTACGAGCAGTACTTC
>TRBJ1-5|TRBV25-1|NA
CASSEYTGNQPQHF
TGTGCCAGCAGTGAATATACGGGGAATCAGCCCCAGCATTTT
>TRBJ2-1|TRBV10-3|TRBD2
CAIRTSGTRDNEQFF
TGTGCCATCAGGACATCCGGGACTAGGGACAATGAGCAGTTCTTC
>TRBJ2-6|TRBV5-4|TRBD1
CASSLGTDISSGANVLTF
TGTGCCAGCAGCCTCGGGACAGACATTAGCTCTGGGGCCAACGTCCTGACTTTC
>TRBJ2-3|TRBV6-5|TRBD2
CASRAGSTDTQYF
TGTGCCAGCAGAGCGGGGTCCACAGATACGCAGTATTTT
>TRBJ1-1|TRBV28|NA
CASSSAGREVHTGAFF
TGTGCCAGCAGTTCAGCAGGGAGGGAGGTTCACACTGGAGCTTTCTTT
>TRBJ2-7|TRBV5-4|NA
CASSLGRSEQYF
TGTGCCAGCAGTCTGGGTAGGAGCGAGCAGTACTTC
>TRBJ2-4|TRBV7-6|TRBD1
CASSPVRDRGLHIQYF
TGTGCCAGCAGCCCCGTGCGGGACAGGGGGTTACACATTCAGTACTTC
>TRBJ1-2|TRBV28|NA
CASRSSTVGGYTF
TGTGCCAGCAGATCCTCAACAGTTGGGGGCTACACCTTC
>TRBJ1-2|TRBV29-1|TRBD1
CSVQTTGGAAGYTF
TGCAGCGTTCAAACGACAGGGGGCGCGGCCGGCTACACCTTC
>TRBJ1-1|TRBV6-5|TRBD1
CASRAAGQLNTEAFF
TGTGCCAGCAGGGCCGCGGGACAGTTGAACACTGAAGCTTTCTTT
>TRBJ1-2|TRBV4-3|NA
CASSRIRGDRVEGYTF
TGCGCCAGCAGCCGAATAAGAGGCGATCGGGTCGAAGGCTACACCTTC
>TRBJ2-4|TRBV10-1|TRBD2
CASSESGVSKNIQYF
TGCGCCAGCAGTGAAAGCGGGGTCTCCAAAAACATTCAGTACTTC
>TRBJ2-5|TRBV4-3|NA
CASSHLTGRSSQETQYF
TGCGCCAGCAGCCATTTGACAGGACGAAGCTCCCAAGAGACCCAGTACTTC
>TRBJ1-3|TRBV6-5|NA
CASSRGGRNTIYF
TGTGCCAGCAGTAGGGGGGGTAGAAACACCATATATTTT
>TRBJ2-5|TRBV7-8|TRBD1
CASSLAVGTGETQYF
TGTGCCAGCAGCTTAGCCGTAGGGACAGGGGAGACCCAGTACTTC
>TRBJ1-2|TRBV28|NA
CASKTAGRLYTF
TGTGCCAGCAAAACGGCGGGCCGTCTCTACACCTTC
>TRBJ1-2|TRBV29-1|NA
CSVGLRDNPNYGYTF
TGCAGCGTTGGACTCCGGGACAACCCTAACTATGGCTACACCTTC
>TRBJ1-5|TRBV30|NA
CAWSFGEDQPQHF
TGTGCCTGGAGTTTTGGGGAGGACCAGCCCCAGCATTTT
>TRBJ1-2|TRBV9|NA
CASSPHPLGGNYGYTF
TGTGCCAGCAGCCCGCACCCTTTGGGGGGGAACTATGGCTACACCTTC
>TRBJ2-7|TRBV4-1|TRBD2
CASSFVAGGPSYEQYF
TGCGCCAGCAGCTTTGTAGCGGGAGGGCCGTCCTACGAGCAGTACTTC
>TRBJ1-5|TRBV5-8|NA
CASSLDGYSNQPQHF
TGTGCCAGCAGCTTGGACGGGTATAGCAATCAGCCCCAGCATTTT
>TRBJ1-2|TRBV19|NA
CASSQGGNYGYTF
TGTGCCAGTAGTCAGGGTGGTAACTATGGCTACACCTTC
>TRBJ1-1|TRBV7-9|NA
CASSSLQGPTEAFF
TGTGCCAGCAGCTCCCTACAGGGACCCACTGAAGCTTTCTTT
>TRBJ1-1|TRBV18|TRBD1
CASSPLDRGRGTEAFF
TGTGCCAGCTCACCGCTGGACAGGGGTCGGGGCACTGAAGCTTTCTTT
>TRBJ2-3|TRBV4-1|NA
CASSRLITNTDTQYF
TGCGCCAGCAGCCGACTAATAACGAACACAGATACGCAGTATTTT
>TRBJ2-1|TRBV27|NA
CASSSQGNSYNEQFF
TGTGCCAGCAGTTCGCAGGGGAACTCCTACAATGAGCAGTTCTTC
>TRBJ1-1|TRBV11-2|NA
CASSSPRGTTEAFF
TGTGCCAGCAGCTCCCCCCGAGGAACGACTGAAGCTTTCTTT
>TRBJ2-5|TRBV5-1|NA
CASSFSGQETQYF
TGCGCCAGCAGCTTTTCGGGGCAAGAGACCCAGTACTTC
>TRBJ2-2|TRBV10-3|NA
CAISGWGLKEDGELFF
TGTGCCATCAGTGGTTGGGGGCTAAAAGAGGACGGGGAGCTGTTTTTT
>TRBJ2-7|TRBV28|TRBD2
CASSPTPGGSGSPYEQYF
TGTGCCAGCAGTCCAACCCCGGGCGGAAGCGGGAGCCCTTACGAGCAGTACTTC
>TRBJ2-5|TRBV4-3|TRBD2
CASSQRRAGGEEQYF
TGCGCCAGCAGCCAAAGGCGAGCGGGAGGGGAAGAGCAGTACTTC
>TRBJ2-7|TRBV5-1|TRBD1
CASSPPTGEVVYEQYF
TGCGCCAGCAGCCCACCGACAGGGGAGGTTGTCTACGAGCAGTACTTC